Included here is one T cell receptor beta chain sequence, with context. With 3 bases removed from V and 4 bases from J, the gap between germline ends came to 17 bases. Per germline, CDR1 LNHDA and CDR2 SQIVND (reference sequence). The CDR3 length is 16 residues. As processed by the authors: Estimation of nucleated cell counts was performed using reference gene primer amplification. TCRdb keeps only in-frame clones here, not all; method: immunoSEQ multiplex PCR. That table is the source of V, J and clone size, and D and trimming were worked out from the DNA. The data show 20,000 to 25,000 clones, around 67% seen once. This sample is drawn from a study of blood T cell repertoires in COVID-19. Overall study context: In each case, the material was cDNA or gDNA derived from T cells, B-cell-depleted T cells, or PBMCs.

The chain links TRBV19 to TRBJ2-3; D perhaps matches TRBD2 (7 bases). This receptor was identified in a human donor in a cohort sampled during active or convalescent COVID-19. The sample comprised peripheral blood. Here the CDR3 reads CASSIRSGGLSDTQYF. CDR3 nucleotide sequence: TGTGCCAGTAGTATTAGGTCGGGGGGCTTGTCAGATACGCAGTATTTT.